This entry lists 7 T cell receptor beta chains sequenced from one sample in a study of regulatory T cells. Amplification used 52 TRBV primers and 13 TRBJ primers. The protocol was immunoSEQ multiplex PCR, while the TCRdb copy is restricted to in-frame clones and leaves out a portion. This table holds over 20,000 clones, approximately 94% found once. The sequenced sample consisted of CD8+ T cells sorted from blood. These receptors were taken from a child younger than 10 with CD3G deficiency.

This clone was seen just once. The chain couples TRBV7-8 to TRBJ2-7; no clear D. Trimming cost V 1 base and J 5 bases, with 12 bases left between them. CDR1 SGHVS and CDR2 FQNEAQ come from the germline V gene. The CDR3 extends over 14 amino acids. The CDR3 DNA sequence: TGTGCCAGCAGCTTAGAAGTGGGATGGGACGAGCAGTACTTC. The encoded protein is CASSLEVGWDEQYF.

A word on this clone: Germline is not matched at one junction end, which may reflect a read error. The V gene is TRBV11-2, the J gene TRBJ2-7; the D call may be TRBD1 or TRBD2 (5 bases each). CDR3 size: 12 residues. CDR1 is SGHAT, CDR2 FQNNGV, per germline. CDR3 in amino acids: CASSAGGVPFQF. CDR3 DNA sequence: TGTGCCAGCAGCGCTGGGGGAGTCCCCTTTCAATTC.

The rearrangement joins TRBV19 to TRBJ2-5, with 10 bases that match TRBD2. The ends lost 5 bases at V and 4 bases at J; junction bases unmatched: 7. There are 15 residues in the CDR3. Per the germline V gene, CDR1 is LNHDA and CDR2 is SQIVND (reference sequence). The CDR3 nucleotides are TGTGCCAGTAGTCCGTCTAGCGGGAGAGGAGAGACCCAGTACTTC. Translated, it gives CASSPSSGRGETQYF.

This chain joins TRBV28 and TRBJ1-1; D might be TRBD1 (5 bases). The V end was cut by 6 bases, the J end by 3 bases, with 17 bases between. In germline, CDR1 is MDHEN, CDR2 SYDVKM. The CDR3 runs 15 residues. As DNA, the CDR3 is TGTGCCAGCAGCGGATTCGGCGACAGCTACACTGAAGCTTTCTTT. Translated: CASSGFGDSYTEAFF.

V and J are TRBV28 and TRBJ2-7; D ambiguous. This CDR3 is built from 14 residues. Germline values: CDR1 MDHEN, CDR2 SYDVKM. Trimming shortened V by 6 bases and J by 3 bases, and 15 bases separated the two germline ends. Here the CDR3 DNA reads TGTGCCAGCAGGAAGAGTGGGGTCGGCTACGAGCAGTACTTC. Its translation is CASRKSGVGYEQYF.

The genes are TRBV5-4 and TRBJ1-1; possible D gene TRBD1, 5 bases. The CDR3 totals 15 residues. Looked up from germline, CDR1 is SGHNT and CDR2 is YYREEE (reference sequence). V was clipped by 1 base and J by 4 bases, with 14 bases between them. The CDR3: CASSLFGAGSTEAFF. CDR3 DNA: TGTGCCAGCAGCTTGTTTGGGGCGGGGAGCACTGAAGCTTTCTTT.

The V and J genes are TRBV28 and TRBJ2-7, with 8 bases fitting TRBD1. The CDR3 totals 15 residues. V was pared by 6 bases and J by 3 bases, with 10 bases of the junction left unmatched. Germline V CDR1 and CDR2: MDHEN, SYDVKM. In DNA form, the CDR3 reads TGTGCCAGCAGCAAGCAGGGGGCCCTTTTCTACGAGCAGTACTTC. This gives the protein CASSKQGALFYEQYF.